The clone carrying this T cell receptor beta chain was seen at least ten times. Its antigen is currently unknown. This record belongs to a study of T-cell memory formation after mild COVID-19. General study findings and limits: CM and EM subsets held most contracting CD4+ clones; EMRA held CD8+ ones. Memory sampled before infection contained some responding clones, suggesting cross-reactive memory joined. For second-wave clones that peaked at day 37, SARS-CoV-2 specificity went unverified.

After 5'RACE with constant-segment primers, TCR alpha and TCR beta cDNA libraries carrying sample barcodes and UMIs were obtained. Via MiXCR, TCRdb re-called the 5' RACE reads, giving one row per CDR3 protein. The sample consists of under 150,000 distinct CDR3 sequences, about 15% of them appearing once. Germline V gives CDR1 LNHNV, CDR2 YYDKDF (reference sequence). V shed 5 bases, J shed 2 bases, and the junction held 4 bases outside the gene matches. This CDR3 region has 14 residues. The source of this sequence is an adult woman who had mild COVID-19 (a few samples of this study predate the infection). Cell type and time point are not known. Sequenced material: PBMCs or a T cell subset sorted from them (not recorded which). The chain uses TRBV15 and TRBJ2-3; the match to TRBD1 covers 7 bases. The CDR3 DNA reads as TGTGCCACCAGCTTCGACAGGGTCACAGATACGCAGTATTTT. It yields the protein CATSFDRVTDTQYF.